This TCR beta chain derives from a study of T cells in Graves' hyperthyroidism and ophthalmopathy. Study results and limitations: In blood, most of the thyroid clonotypes expanded above 0.001 were also present. Ophthalmopathy was told apart from stable hyperthyroidism by a 13 V-J model.

Among the patients, aged 18 to 65, hyperthyroidism was newly diagnosed and had lasted under 2 months. Ten or more counts support this clonotype. The antigen is not known. Trimming stripped 2 bases from V and 6 bases from J, with 10 bases between. Germline V gene data show CDR1 as SGHTA and CDR2 as FQGNSA. This CDR3 is built from 13 residues. Researchers took RNA transcripts and amplified the TCR beta CDR3 regions from them. When the TCR CDR3 underwent first-round RT-PCR, the HTBI primer set was used. MiXCR, applied by TCRdb to the multiplex PCR reads, yields one record per CDR3 protein. The sample consists of fewer than 200,000 distinct CDR3 sequences, about 18% of them appearing once.

The rearrangement uses TRBV7-2 and TRBJ1-2, with unresolved D. The source material was blood. This TCR came from a woman aged 50 to 60 with Graves' hyperthyroidism. The CDR3 sequence is CASSLLGSDGYTF. CDR3 in DNA: TGTGCCAGCAGCTTATTGGGGTCGGATGGCTACACCTTC.